These 23 T cell receptor beta chains were sequenced from one sample in a study of beta chain features in type 1 diabetes. These TCRs' antigens remain unknown. Regarding the study as a whole: Patients with Type 1 diabetes showed moderately but significantly shorter TCRB CDR3s in all four CD4+ subsets.

Reverse transcription of all isolated RNA meant that expressed TCRB transcripts were sequenced. The repertoire was sequenced with immunoSEQ multiplex PCR; TCRdb's copy has only in-frame clones and lacks some. Here the sample spans 600,000 to 700,000 clones, over 10% being singletons. The specimen sequenced was naive CD4+ T cells from blood. Source of these receptors: a young man with type 1 diabetes.

This clone was observed a few times. The chain joins TRBV6-1 to TRBJ2-7, with TRBD1 matching 8 bases. V gave up 10 bases and J gave up 6 bases; unmatched junction bases: 11. The CDR3 covers 13 residues. From germline, CDR1 is MNHNS and CDR2 SASEGT. The CDR3 region has the DNA TGTGCCACCAAGGACAGGGCAGGTGGCGAGCAGTACTTC. Translated: CATKDRAGGEQYF.

This chain links TRBV2 with TRBJ2-3; possibly TRBD1 for D (6 bases). Germline-derived CDR1 and CDR2 are SNHLY and FYNNEI. V lost 5 bases and J 0 bases, leaving 15 bases between the germline ends. There are 16 residues in the CDR3. CDR3 nucleotide sequence: TGTGCCAGCAGTCCCAACAGGGTCTCTAGCACAGATACGCAGTATTTT. Amino acids: CASSPNRVSSTDTQYF.

The CDR3 reads CASSGPGTGGQETQYF. The CDR3 coding sequence is TGTGCCAGCAGCGGACCCGGGACAGGGGGTCAAGAGACCCAGTACTTC. J is TRBJ2-5 and V is TRBV11-2; 11 bases agree with TRBD1. Germline CDR1 SGHAT, CDR2 FQNNGV. The CDR3 length is 16 residues. V lost 5 bases and J lost 2; bases outside the gene matches: 7.

The chain has TRBV7-9 and TRBJ2-5, with 11 bases lining up with TRBD2. Germline V gene sequence: CDR1 SEHNR, CDR2 FQNEAQ (reference sequence). CDR3 size: 14 residues. Losses at the gene ends were 1 base for V and 5 bases for J; bases not matched to a gene: 0. This CDR3 is CASSLGTSGETQYF. The CDR3 DNA reads as TGTGCCAGCAGCTTAGGGACTAGCGGGGAGACCCAGTACTTC.

V is TRBV19 and J is TRBJ1-1; D gene ambiguous. Germline V CDR1 and CDR2: LNHDA, SQIVND (reference sequence). Trimming pared 3 bases from V and 5 bases from J, leaving 10 bases between. This CDR3 has 13 amino acids. CDR3 DNA: TGTGCCAGTAGTATGGGCCACTTAACTGAAGCTTTCTTT. Its protein product is CASSMGHLTEAFF.

This clone was observed a few times. The J gene is TRBJ2-3, the V gene TRBV5-1; 7 bases line up with TRBD2. CDR1 and CDR2 from the germline V gene are SGHRS and YFSETQ. J gave up 0 bases and V 4 bases, and 8 bases lay outside the gene matches. The CDR3 runs 16 residues. CDR3 nucleotide sequence: TGCGCCAGCAGCCCGGAGCGGGGTACGAGCACAGATACGCAGTATTTT. Its protein is CASSPERGTSTDTQYF. The full variable domain, with the rest looked up from reference TRBV5-1 and TRBJ2-3, is KAGVTQTPRYLIKTRGQQVTLSCSPISGHRSVSWYQQTPGQGLQFLFEYFSETQRNKGNFPGRFSGRQFSNSRSEMNVSTLELGDSALYLCASSPERGTSTDTQYFGPGTRLTVL.

V gene TRBV4-1 combines with J gene TRBJ2-1, with 14 bases identical to TRBD2. This CDR3 comprises 16 residues. CDR1 and CDR2 (germline): MGHRA, YSYEKL. With 4 bases clipped from V and 3 bases from J, the junction kept 2 bases outside the gene matches. The CDR3 here is CASSRGLAGGYNEQFF. The CDR3 DNA follows: TGCGCCAGCAGCCGAGGACTAGCGGGGGGCTACAATGAGCAGTTCTTC.

This clone turned up a few times. The chain couples TRBV27 to TRBJ1-6; D uncertain. Trimming left V 2 bases short and J 10 bases short, with 12 bases between. This CDR3 has 14 amino acids. The germline gives CDR1 MNHEY, CDR2 SMNVEV (reference sequence). CDR3 bases: TGTGCCAGCAGTTTAGGGCCCCTTTCCTCACCCCTCCACTTT. It encodes CASSLGPLSSPLHF.

This clone came up a few times. This chain uses TRBV25-1 with TRBJ1-2; TRBD1 might be the D (6 bases). The V end lost 6 bases, the J end lost 7 bases, and 24 bases lay between the germline ends. CDR3 length: 16 amino acids. Germline V CDR1 and CDR2: MGHDK, SYGVNS. CDR3 in amino acids: CASRAQGETGRGGYTF. DNA for the CDR3: TGTGCCAGCAGAGCGCAGGGAGAAACAGGGCGAGGTGGCTACACCTTC.

This clone appeared a few times. The rearrangement uses TRBV28 and TRBJ2-2, with 9 bases matching TRBD2. CDR3 length equals 16 residues. The J segment lost 4 bases and the V segment lost 4 bases, leaving 7 bases of the junction unmatched. The germline gives CDR1 MDHEN, CDR2 SYDVKM. The CDR3 bases are TGTGCCAGCAGTTCCGCGGGGGGGCAGGGCACCGGGGAGCTGTTTTTT. Protein sequence: CASSSAGGQGTGELFF.

This chain uses TRBV2 with TRBJ2-2; 8 nucleotides line up with TRBD1. With V trimmed by 6 bases and J by 0 bases, 3 bases remained unmatched. Germline loops: CDR1 SNHLY, CDR2 FYNNEI. The CDR3 has 15 residues. DNA of the CDR3: TGTGCCAGCAGCTCGGGACAGGCGAACACCGGGGAGCTGTTTTTT. Protein sequence: CASSSGQANTGELFF.

This clone appeared a few times. The chain employs TRBV29-1 and TRBJ2-2, with D possibly matching TRBD1 (5 bases). The V gene's germline CDR1 is SQVTM and CDR2 ANQGSEA. Trimming pared 5 bases from V and 8 bases from J, leaving 21 bases between. The CDR3 runs to 15 residues. The CDR3 loop reads CSVSSPEINRGELFF. Here the CDR3 DNA reads TGCAGCGTTTCCTCCCCCGAGATAAACAGGGGGGAGCTGTTTTTT.

This clone was seen more than once but under ten times. This sequence joins TRBV29-1 and TRBJ1-3; D remains unclear. The V end lost 5 bases, the J end lost 0 bases, and 8 bases lay between the germline ends. The CDR3 loop spans 13 amino acids. Germline CDR1 reads SQVTM; CDR2 reads ANQGSEA. This CDR3 is CSVLTDSGNTIYF. CDR3 coding DNA: TGCAGCGTTCTAACAGACTCTGGAAACACCATATATTTT.

This clone has just a few counts. This rearrangement joins TRBV27 to TRBJ2-3; D is uncertain. This CDR3 is 15 amino acids long. Per the germline V gene, CDR1 is MNHEY and CDR2 is SMNVEV (reference sequence). The ends were cut back, 6 bases at V and 0 bases at J, with 13 bases in the middle. CDR3 protein: CASSLRSTSTDTQYF. The CDR3 nucleotides read TGTGCCAGCAGCCTCCGATCCACGAGCACAGATACGCAGTATTTT.

CDR3 residues: CASSEQGTEAFF. CDR3 DNA: TGTGCCAGCAGTGAACAGGGTACTGAAGCTTTCTTT. The chain employs TRBV25-1 and TRBJ1-1; TRBD1 might be the D (5 bases). Germline-derived CDR1 and CDR2 are MGHDK and SYGVNS. Trimming pared 2 bases from V and 5 bases from J, leaving 6 bases between. The CDR3 has 12 residues.

This clone has only a few counts. This chain connects TRBV9 to TRBJ2-2; TRBD1 aligns across 7 bases. This CDR3 contains 15 residues. In germline, CDR1 is SGDLS, CDR2 YYNGEE. V lost 3 bases and J lost 4; bases outside the gene matches: 6. CDR3 sequence reads: CASSARQGSTGELFF. The CDR3 DNA follows: TGTGCCAGCAGCGCCCGACAGGGATCCACCGGGGAGCTGTTTTTT.

V is TRBV6-5 and J is TRBJ1-4; D gene ambiguous. V shed 5 bases and J shed 2 bases, with 9 bases lying between them. Germline V gives CDR1 MNHEY, CDR2 SVGAGI. The CDR3 covers 14 residues. Here the CDR3 reads CASSPYSTNEKLFF. DNA of the CDR3: TGTGCCAGCAGTCCCTACTCGACTAATGAAAAACTGTTTTTT.

This clone showed up just a few times. V and J are TRBV25-1 and TRBJ1-4; TRBD1 is a possible D gene (6 bases). The CDR3 is made up of 14 amino acids. CDR1 is MGHDK and CDR2 is SYGVNS in the germline V gene. V lost 3 bases and J lost 7, with 12 bases in between. CDR3 in amino acids: CASSEGGSLEKLFF. The CDR3 nucleotides read TGTGCCAGCAGTGAGGGGGGCAGTCTTGAAAAACTGTTTTTT.

In this sample, this clone turned up a few times. The rearrangement joins TRBV30 to TRBJ2-3, with D maybe TRBD2 (6 bases). CDR3 size: 15 residues. The germline CDR1 and CDR2 sequences are GTSNPN and SVGIG (reference sequence). Trimming removed 2 bases from V and 9 bases from J, with 21 bases in between. The CDR3 region has the DNA TGTGCCTGGAGTAAGGTAGCGGCCTCGGAAAGGACGCAGTATTTT. Amino acid sequence: CAWSKVAASERTQYF.

This chain joins TRBV5-1 and TRBJ2-2; the match to TRBD1 covers 8 bases. CDR1 and CDR2 (germline): SGHRS, YFSETQ. The CDR3 covers 12 residues. J gave up 13 bases and V 4 bases, and 6 bases lay outside the gene matches. This CDR3 is CASSQTGEGLFF. In DNA form, the CDR3 reads TGCGCCAGCAGCCAGACAGGGGAAGGGCTGTTTTTT.

V gene TRBV7-9 combines with J gene TRBJ2-5, with 9 bases lining up with TRBD2. The trim removed 5 bases at V and 7 bases at J, leaving 11 bases unmatched. The germline V gene has CDR1 SEHNR and CDR2 FQNEAQ (reference sequence). This CDR3 comprises 15 residues. The CDR3 nucleotides are TGTGCCAGCAGCCTGGGACTAGCTCCCTTGGGGACCCAGTACTTC. Translating it yields CASSLGLAPLGTQYF.

The rearrangement links TRBV29-1 to TRBJ2-1; D is ambiguous. This CDR3 comprises 11 residues. V lost 5 bases and J 10 bases, leaving 12 bases between the germline ends. Germline V CDR1 and CDR2: SQVTM, ANQGSEA. Written as DNA, the CDR3 is TGCAGCGTTAAGGACCAAACGGAGCAGTTCTTC. This encodes CSVKDQTEQFF.

J is TRBJ1-1 and V is TRBV19; the match to TRBD1 covers 7 bases. After removal of 2 bases from V and 7 bases from J, the junction contained 7 bases not matched to a gene. CDR3 size: 14 residues. CDR1 is LNHDA and CDR2 is SQIVND in the germline V gene (reference sequence). CDR3 sequence: CASSILGTDIEAFF. CDR3 DNA sequence: TGTGCCAGTAGTATATTGGGGACAGATATTGAAGCTTTCTTT.